These T cell receptor beta chains were read from a single sample in a study of blood T cell repertoires in COVID-19. The protocol was immunoSEQ multiplex PCR, while the TCRdb copy is restricted to in-frame clones and leaves out a portion. The data show some 170,000 clones, approximately 82% seen once. Sequences were obtained from PBMCs or T cells enriched from blood (not recorded which). The receptors shown here come from a man in his fifties or sixties who had recovered from COVID-19. Both conserved end residues are trimmed from each CDR3. Each record gives: J gene, V gene, CDR3 protein.

j_call: TRBJ1-6
v_call: TRBV7-3
cdr3_aa: ASSSTPGQVLH

j_call: TRBJ2-1
v_call: TRBV27
cdr3_aa: ATLAPGTGEQF

j_call: TRBJ1-2
v_call: TRBV12-3/TRBV12-4
cdr3_aa: ASSLSRYGYT

j_call: TRBJ1-4
v_call: TRBV11-2
cdr3_aa: ASSYRESAGEKLF

j_call: TRBJ1-2
v_call: TRBV20-1
cdr3_aa: SASQRVGGYT

j_call: TRBJ1-5
v_call: TRBV30
cdr3_aa: AWSVQGQPQH

j_call: TRBJ2-1
v_call: TRBV7-6
cdr3_aa: ASSLAVVVLNEQF

j_call: TRBJ2-7
v_call: TRBV27
cdr3_aa: ASSLGGQGLTYEQY

j_call: TRBJ2-2
v_call: TRBV25-1
cdr3_aa: ASSELGTSGTELF

j_call: TRBJ1-1
v_call: TRBV27
cdr3_aa: ASSNRAGEAF

j_call: TRBJ2-3
v_call: TRBV9
cdr3_aa: ASSSYWDRDTDTQY

j_call: TRBJ1-5
v_call: TRBV27
cdr3_aa: ASSATGGNQPQH

j_call: TRBJ2-1
v_call: TRBV5-1
cdr3_aa: ASSLVAGAYNEQF

j_call: TRBJ2-7
v_call: TRBV15
cdr3_aa: ATSRELLAGGPGFPYEQY

j_call: TRBJ1-5
v_call: TRBV7-2
cdr3_aa: ASSPETGRQPQH

j_call: TRBJ1-2
v_call: TRBV20-1
cdr3_aa: SASLRDLNYGYT

j_call: TRBJ2-7
v_call: TRBV12-5
cdr3_aa: ASGGTPVYEQY

j_call: TRBJ2-3
v_call: TRBV10-1
cdr3_aa: ASSRDRVGTDTQY

j_call: TRBJ1-3
v_call: TRBV6-6
cdr3_aa: ASRRTNGQSSGNTIY

j_call: TRBJ1-1
v_call: TRBV7-8
cdr3_aa: ASSYQGNTEAF

j_call: TRBJ2-1
v_call: TRBV19
cdr3_aa: ASRSWASGVGEQF

j_call: TRBJ1-2
v_call: TRBV20-1
cdr3_aa: SSRRGGYT

j_call: TRBJ2-7
v_call: TRBV27
cdr3_aa: ASSSDTSYEQY

j_call: TRBJ1-4
v_call: TRBV4-1
cdr3_aa: ASSPRARNEKLF

j_call: TRBJ1-5
v_call: TRBV10-3
cdr3_aa: AISERGSQPQH

j_call: TRBJ1-5
v_call: TRBV7-9
cdr3_aa: ASSLATGNQPQH

j_call: TRBJ1-2
v_call: TRBV9
cdr3_aa: ASSVDIHGYT

j_call: TRBJ1-4
v_call: TRBV4-1
cdr3_aa: ASSRPQGATNEKLF

j_call: TRBJ1-6
v_call: TRBV11-1
cdr3_aa: ASSSGTGNNSPLH

j_call: TRBJ2-5
v_call: TRBV19
cdr3_aa: ASSIVSGGARTQY

j_call: TRBJ1-1
v_call: TRBV19
cdr3_aa: ASRKDGQPNSNTEAF

j_call: TRBJ1-4
v_call: TRBV7-9
cdr3_aa: ASSLYRDNEKLF

j_call: TRBJ1-4
v_call: TRBV7-9
cdr3_aa: ASSLGQGTNEKLF

j_call: TRBJ1-2
v_call: TRBV6-5
cdr3_aa: ASRSDRLKGYT

j_call: TRBJ2-5
v_call: TRBV12-3/TRBV12-4
cdr3_aa: ASRRTVQETQY

j_call: TRBJ1-5
v_call: TRBV12-3/TRBV12-4
cdr3_aa: ASSPSSNQPQH

j_call: TRBJ1-1
v_call: TRBV12-3/TRBV12-4
cdr3_aa: ASSPVGLEAF

j_call: TRBJ2-7
v_call: TRBV7-9
cdr3_aa: ASSLRQGAEQY

j_call: TRBJ2-7
v_call: TRBV5-4
cdr3_aa: ASSLDGSLSEQY

j_call: TRBJ2-7
v_call: TRBV23-1
cdr3_aa: ASSPPGGDRYEQY

j_call: TRBJ2-1
v_call: TRBV30
cdr3_aa: AWRTRHNEQF

j_call: TRBJ2-1
v_call: TRBV5-1
cdr3_aa: ASSLTVSSYNEQF

j_call: TRBJ2-7
v_call: TRBV9
cdr3_aa: ASSDSSFQQY

j_call: TRBJ1-2
v_call: TRBV4-1
cdr3_aa: ASSQEVLGTDDNYGYT

j_call: TRBJ1-4
v_call: TRBV2
cdr3_aa: ASSDYRQGQEKLF

j_call: TRBJ2-1
v_call: TRBV5-1
cdr3_aa: ASSFVTSGGAYEQF

j_call: TRBJ2-4
v_call: TRBV27
cdr3_aa: ASSPTSNRQGNIQY

j_call: TRBJ2-7
v_call: TRBV6-5
cdr3_aa: ASSYGEGIYEQY

j_call: TRBJ2-7
v_call: TRBV6-5
cdr3_aa: ASESGKSYEQY

j_call: TRBJ2-3
v_call: TRBV30
cdr3_aa: ACMGTSGRAGTDTQY

j_call: TRBJ2-1
v_call: TRBV27
cdr3_aa: ASSSPRLAGVADEQF

j_call: TRBJ1-1
v_call: TRBV6-5
cdr3_aa: ASQNQGAGDTEAF

j_call: TRBJ2-7
v_call: TRBV10-3
cdr3_aa: AISGKDSTYEQY

j_call: TRBJ1-5
v_call: TRBV7-2
cdr3_aa: ASSNPGQRINQPQH